This T cell receptor (beta chain) is drawn from a study of cytomegalovirus exposure and HLA in healthy donors (dated by TCRdb to 2017 to 2019). General notes on the study: In an earlier analysis of 587 of the donors, around 290 Gb of sequence data and 90 million to 130 million unique TCR beta sequences from 180 million or so T cells were reported. Across some 400 genotyped donors of the cohort, an average of approximately 240,000 unique TCR beta nucleotide sequences per donor were sequenced, and about a sixth of those sequences were non-productive. The study aimed to test whether cataloging public T cell receptors could reveal signatures of past pathogen exposure. To predict cytomegalovirus infection status, the study combined high-throughput TCR immunosequencing, statistical association of individual TCRs with disease status, and machine learning. The study profiled the T cell repertoires of about 640 subjects by immunosequencing and related them to cytomegalovirus serostatus. Every discovery cohort repertoire had been produced on one sequencing platform. Besides the first cohort of roughly 700 subjects, a separate validation cohort made up of 120 different subjects was used. In an earlier analysis of roughly 540 of the donors, high-throughput TCR beta sequencing was used to judge whether each TCR beta V gene segment behaved as functional or pseudogenic. A later analysis re-examined previously published TCR beta repertoires from roughly 720 donors and added high-resolution HLA genotyping to investigate patterns of TCR occurrence. The later analysis used no new phenotypic data to find candidate immune exposures, relying instead on TCR beta sequences and their occurrence across donors. Typing coverage differed by locus: A, B, C, DRB1 and DQB1 were typed in roughly 629-640 donors, DQA1 in about 500, DPA1 in approximately 600, and DPB1 in approximately 450. Donor age, sex, ethnicity and CMV serostatus were compiled together with the repertoire data. In a later genetic analysis, genome-wide SNP genotypes for about three fifths of the roughly 670 donors were used, and that subset was treated as a discovery cohort. Around 320 gigabases of sequencing data and approximately 93 million unique TCR sequences were included in an early release covering about 620 HLA-typed donors. HLA typing included class I and class II loci at four-digit resolution. Of the roughly 400 genotyped donors, 65% to 90% fell in the genetic ancestry cluster associated with self-reported Caucasian donors. Four to six DR-DQ haplotypes were handled as single units for association and clustering, since linkage in the cohort was strong. Results and caveats for the whole study, not just this receptor: In a later analysis, HLA-associated TCR beta chains were found to be more clonally expanded and to have lower generation probabilities than equally common non-associated chains. In vitro tests confirmed that three of the cytomegalovirus-associated TCR beta chains recognize cytomegalovirus antigens. It was suggested by the authors that the approach could potentially be generalized to other disease states and immunological phenotypes. An earlier analysis of approximately 590 of the donors showed that most TCR beta V segments appeared in productive rearrangements either about 87% or about 30% of the time, which broadly matched IMGT annotations. Because HLA typing was unavailable for some donors at each locus, only the typed subset was used in association tests. A later analysis found that TCR association rates varied across HLA loci, with DRB1 alleles showing the most associated TCRs and HLA-C alleles the fewest. Assigning TCR associations to individual alleles was difficult when HLA alleles, especially DR and DQ, strongly co-occurred. According to a later analysis, most CMV-associated TCR beta chains appeared to be HLA-restricted, and the HLA associations seemed to be driven largely by CMV exposure. A further reported finding was that TCR beta sequences accurately predicted the HLA-A and HLA-B alleles for most subjects in the first cohort. In a later analysis, more than 15,000 TCR beta sequences were associated with specific HLA alleles at a false discovery rate of 0.05. The sequencing pipeline was judged likely to have produced a cluster of highly shared sequence variants as a technical artifact. CMV serostatus was the only immune exposure information available for the cohort. Sequencing depth was assumed to be roughly uniform across donors in the presence/absence analyses, though that assumption may not hold. A total of some 180 TCR beta chains were listed by the study as associated with cytomegalovirus. In a later genetic analysis, fewer N-insertions in productive TCRs were reported among donors in an Asian-associated ancestry cluster than the approximately 630-donor mean. The earlier analysis of approximately 540 of the donors excluded some 16 rarely observed V segments, including chromosome 9 orphons, because counts were too low. According to a later analysis, parvovirus B19, influenza, CMV and Epstein-Barr virus appeared linked to several top co-occurrence clusters. In a later genetic analysis, a missense DCLRE1C variant was associated with V-gene and J-gene trimming of TCR beta chains, and the association was replicated in an independent cohort. In both the original and validation cohorts, the classifier was reported to diagnose cytomegalovirus status with high specificity and sensitivity. Linkage disequilibrium might explain the correlated functional status among segregating V segments, but an unknown experimental factor could not be ruled out. Most TCR sequences were observed very rarely across donors, whereas some public TCRs were present in many individuals. The cohort was sequenced for TCR beta chains only, and without alpha or paired-chain data the features that could be detected were limited.

Regarding this clone: This clone's antigen is unknown. The junction shows a germline mismatch at one end, possibly a read error.

In total, roughly 710 healthy bone marrow donors made up the cohort. All cohort members were sampled while nominally healthy, although unrecorded immune exposures were likely present. The donor tested CMV seropositive, placing the donor among the approximately 310 seropositive members of the cohort. Every donor gave a peripheral blood sample, and the peripheral blood mononuclear cells from that sample were used for TCR beta sequencing. Genomic DNA was extracted from the blood cell samples with the Qiagen DNeasy Blood Extraction Kit. Library preparation was by the immunoSEQ multiplex PCR assay. A mixture of 60 forward primers for TCR Vbeta segments and 13 reverse primers for TCR Jbeta segments was used in the multiplex PCR. The CDR3 region of rearranged TCR beta genes was amplified from genomic DNA by a multiplex PCR assay. The amplified TCR beta libraries were sequenced on the Illumina HiSeq System as 87-base-pair reads. The study's own analysis went as follows. In a later analysis, roughly 80 million unique TCR beta chains were counted across the roughly 610 repertoires, and some 10 million of these chains were shared by at least two donors. Raw reads were error-corrected and collapsed into unique sequences with a nearest-neighbor algorithm that merged closely related sequences to remove PCR and sequencing errors. CDR3 sequences were aligned to IMGT reference sequences to assign V, D and J gene segments. For a sequence to be retained, at least a six-nucleotide match to both a V gene segment and a J gene segment was required. A rearrangement was called productive if the CDR3 had no stop codons and remained in frame with V and J, and every other rearrangement was called non-productive. CDR3 was defined by IMGT convention, running from the second conserved V-encoded cysteine to the conserved J-encoded phenylalanine. The earlier analysis of 587 of the donors excluded sequences that lacked an unambiguous match to a single V gene segment. An earlier analysis of a few hundred of the donors classified V segments as functional when productive rearrangements were above 56.7% and as segregating when the standard deviation between donors was above 5%. A statistical classification framework was built to diagnose cytomegalovirus status from the catalog of TCR beta chain sequences. In a later analysis, V and J genes were assigned by comparing TCR nucleotide sequences against IMGT/GENE-DB human TR gene sequences. The TCRdist pipeline was used in a later analysis to assign CDR3 sequences and most-parsimonious VDJ recombination scenarios. A later analysis defined each TCR beta chain by its CDR3 amino acid sequence plus V-gene family, and excluded reads lacking a unique V-gene family. A later analysis removed several hundred highly shared, low-generation-probability nucleotide sequences to deal with suspected cross-contamination and a sequencing artifact. In a later analysis, a clonal expansion index for each public chain was calculated from normalized within-repertoire ranks of inferred template counts. In a later analysis, generation probabilities were computed with a VDJ recombination model fitted to out-of-frame rearrangements, and the resulting probabilities were checked against IGoR. Hypergeometric tests were used in a later analysis to score TCR-TCR, TCR-HLA and TCR-CMV co-occurrence, with a repertoire-size bias correction applied to the TCR pairs. False discovery rates were estimated in a later analysis by permuting HLA or CMV assignments 20 times. In a later analysis, co-occurring TCRs were grouped using DBSCAN, with TCRdist sequence similarity added in when clustering inside HLA-allele-positive subsets. Co-occurrence clustering excluded repertoires with fewer than 30,000 or more than 120,000 public chains, plus five with anomalous nucleotide sharing. TCRdb took this table from immuneACCESS and kept in-frame rearrangements with V and J called. Such tables lack part of the clones; where checked against another copy, unresolved V genes explain under half of the gap, and the rest is unexplained. That table furnishes V, J and clone size, whereas the DNA furnished D and trimming. The sample profile shows over 110,000 clones; more than 60% of them were found once. 8.8% of the sample belongs to the ten largest clones.

This clonotype was sampled from a woman between 50 and 59 years old in good health and CMV-seropositive. The specimen was PBMCs.

The nucleotides read TGTGCTAGCAGCTTATCTTCAGGGGACGAGCAGTACTTC. Its coded protein is CASSLSSGDEQYF. The sequence links TRBV7-7 to TRBJ2-5; TRBD1 is possibly the D segment (6 matching bases). The J call is in doubt because the DNA end fits TRBJ2-7 better. The CDR3 starts with the cysteine, ends with the phenylalanine, and has 13 residues. The CDR3 DNA has 39 bases and is translated from base 1. In the germline V gene (reference sequence), CDR1 corresponds to SSHAT and CDR2 to FNYEAQ.